This TCR beta chain is drawn from a study of T cells in Graves' hyperthyroidism and ophthalmopathy. Findings and caveats of the study: Blood shared most expanded thyroid clonotypes above 0.001. A model built on 13 V-J features separated ophthalmopathy from stable hyperthyroidism.

TCR beta CDR3 region amplification was performed from RNA transcripts. The HTBI primer set drove a first-round RT-PCR of the TCR CDR3. TCRdb reanalysed the multiplex PCR reads using MiXCR and keeps one entry per CDR3 protein. This table has a few hundred thousand distinct CDR3 sequences, approximately 15% appearing once. Turning to this clonotype: The antigen remains unidentified.

This CDR3 has 19 amino acids. From germline, CDR1 is SGHTA and CDR2 FQGNSA. V lost 1 base, J lost 11 bases, and 17 bases stayed unmatched. Stable hyperthyroidism: no ophthalmopathy progression over 18 months of follow-up. Participants, patients aged 18 to 65, had newly diagnosed hyperthyroidism with a duration under 2 months. The rearrangement links TRBV7-2 to TRBJ2-3; TRBD2 agrees at 14 bases. The TCR originated in a woman younger than 30 with Graves' hyperthyroidism. The sequencing sample was made of blood. For the CDR3, the DNA is TGTGCCAGCAGCTTAGGGGTGGGGGGGACTAGCGGGAGTCGGAGGGGGCAGTATTTT. The encoded protein is CASSLGVGGTSGSRRGQYF.